These 9 T cell receptor beta chains originate from one sample sequenced in a study of CD8 T cells in Susac syndrome. An input of roughly 0.45 to 1 ug of RNA was subjected to reverse transcription using random hexamers. TCRdb itself ran the immunoSEQ multiplex PCR reads through MiXCR, one entry per CDR3 protein. This table has 150,000 to 200,000 distinct CDR3 sequences, approximately 95% appearing once. The sample consisted of CD8+ T cells from PBMCs. All receptors derive from a human donor with multiple sclerosis.

This chain joins TRBV29-1 and TRBJ2-5; 7 bases are a match to TRBD1. The germline V gene has CDR1 SQVTM and CDR2 ANQGSEA. There are 13 residues in the CDR3. CDR3 in amino acids: CSIPDGRGWTQYF. The DNA of the CDR3 is TGCAGTATTCCGGATGGCAGGGGGTGGACCCAGTACTTC.

In DNA form, the CDR3 reads TGTGCCAGCAGTGCCACTGGCGGGACACTCTACAATGAGCAGTTCTTC. This sequence encodes CASSATGGTLYNEQFF. V and J are TRBV28 and TRBJ2-1; D tentatively reads TRBD1 or TRBD2 (6 bases each). V was pared by 5 bases and J by 3 bases, with 17 bases between. In germline, CDR1 is MDHEN, CDR2 SYDVKM. The CDR3 sequence is 16 residues long.

V and J are TRBV6-1 and TRBJ2-1, with TRBD1 as a possible D gene (7 bases). Per germline, CDR1 MNHNS and CDR2 SASEGT. This CDR3 is built from 16 residues. Deletions cut 3 bases from V and 3 bases from J, with 15 bases between. CDR3 in DNA: TGTGCCAGCAGTGAGGGCAGGGGGGCCCTCTACAATGAGCAGTTCTTC. Translated: CASSEGRGALYNEQFF.

The rearrangement uses TRBV3-1 and TRBJ2-7; no firm D call. V gave up 1 base and J gave up 1 base, with 8 bases separating them. CDR1 LGHDT and CDR2 YNNKEL come from the germline V gene (reference sequence). The CDR3 loop spans 14 amino acids. CDR3 DNA: TGTGCCAGCAGCCAAGTTTTCGGGTCCTACGAGCAGTACTTC. Its protein product is CASSQVFGSYEQYF.

The chain carries TRBV11-2 and TRBJ2-3, with D unresolved. Germline CDR1 SGHAT, CDR2 FQNNGV. The CDR3 is made up of 14 amino acids. V was trimmed by 4 bases and J by 6 bases, leaving 14 bases between them. CDR3 amino acids: CASSSKPFQDTQYF. The CDR3 DNA sequence: TGTGCCAGCAGCTCCAAACCGTTCCAGGATACGCAGTATTTT.

The chain carries TRBV5-1 and TRBJ2-7, with D maybe TRBD2 (6 bases). Per germline, CDR1 SGHRS and CDR2 YFSETQ. Trimming removed 1 base at V and 6 bases at J, with 14 bases between. The CDR3 is 14 residues long. Here the CDR3 DNA reads TGCGCCAGCAGCTTGTGGAGGGAAGGATTCGAGCAGTACTTC. Its protein is CASSLWREGFEQYF.

CDR3 DNA sequence: TGCAGCGCGACAGGAGTGTACGAGCAGTACTTC. It yields the protein CSATGVYEQYF. This sequence joins TRBV29-1 and TRBJ2-7; D may be TRBD1 (6 bases). From germline, CDR1 is SQVTM and CDR2 ANQGSEA. There are 11 residues in the CDR3. The germline V and J ends were trimmed by 7 bases and 4 bases, with 11 bases remaining between them.

The CDR3 loop is CASSFGRAISYEQYF. CDR3 sequence (DNA): TGTGCCAGCAGTTTCGGCAGGGCCATATCCTACGAGCAGTACTTC. This sequence joins TRBV27 and TRBJ2-7; D possibly corresponds to TRBD1 (5 bases). Trimming pared 3 bases from V and 1 base from J, leaving 13 bases between. Germline CDR1 and CDR2: MNHEY and SMNVEV (reference sequence). This CDR3 contains 15 residues.

CDR3 in amino acids: CATSRDRVSPLHF. CDR3 in DNA: TGTGCCACCAGCAGAGATCGCGTTTCACCCCTCCACTTT. The chain joins TRBV15 to TRBJ1-6; D remains unclear. V lost 0 bases to trimming and J lost 9 bases, with 6 bases between them. There are 13 residues in the CDR3. Germline V gene sequence: CDR1 LNHNV, CDR2 YYDKDF (reference sequence).